The 5 T cell receptor beta chains reported below all come from one sample, sequenced in a study of siplizumab effects on memory and regulatory T cells. The protocol was immunoSEQ multiplex PCR, while the TCRdb copy is restricted to in-frame clones and leaves out a portion. This table has roughly 80,000 clones, approximately 88% appearing once. Sequenced sample: Tregs sorted from blood. These receptors originate from a human donor in good health.

The chain is built from TRBV18 and TRBJ2-2; 10 bases match TRBD1. Losses at the gene ends were 4 bases for V and 6 bases for J; bases not matched to a gene: 8. Germline loops: CDR1 KGHSH, CDR2 LQKENI. There are 16 residues in the CDR3. CDR3 nucleotides: TGTGCCAGCTCACTTTCGACAGGGGGCACCCCCGGGGAGCTGTTTTTT. Protein: CASSLSTGGTPGELFF.

The chain uses TRBV27 and TRBJ2-5; TRBD2 matches at 12 bases. Germline CDR1 and CDR2: MNHEY and SMNVEV (reference sequence). This CDR3 has 18 residues. The V segment lost 1 base and the J segment 1 base; nucleotides outside the gene matches: 7. This CDR3 is CASSLYLASGGAQETQYF. CDR3 in DNA: TGTGCCAGCAGTTTATACCTGGCTAGCGGGGGGGCCCAAGAGACCCAGTACTTC.

The chain uses TRBV19 and TRBJ1-5; 9 nucleotides line up with TRBD1. The CDR3 sequence is 17 residues long. In germline, CDR1 is LNHDA, CDR2 SQIVND (reference sequence). J was trimmed by 7 bases and V by 0 bases; bases with no gene match: 10. The CDR3 is CASSIDTTGQGWQPQHF. In DNA, the CDR3 is TGTGCCAGTAGTATAGATACCACGGGACAGGGTTGGCAGCCCCAGCATTTT.

This chain's CDR3 is CAWKAWEFGDSPLHF. CDR3 DNA: TGTGCCTGGAAGGCTTGGGAGTTTGGGGATTCACCCCTCCACTTT. This chain links TRBV30 with TRBJ1-6; D unclear. CDR3 length equals 15 residues. Germline values: CDR1 GTSNPN, CDR2 SVGIG (reference sequence). With 4 bases removed from V and 8 bases from J, the gap between germline ends came to 18 bases.

The CDR3 bases are TGCGCCAGCAGCTTGGATTTAGCGGTTTCCTACAATGAGCAGTTCTTC. Encoded protein: CASSLDLAVSYNEQFF. The chain couples TRBV5-1 to TRBJ2-1; maybe TRBD2 (6 bases). Germline values: CDR1 SGHRS, CDR2 YFSETQ. The CDR3 is 16 residues long. Trimming shortened V by 0 bases and J by 1 base, and 11 bases separated the two germline ends.